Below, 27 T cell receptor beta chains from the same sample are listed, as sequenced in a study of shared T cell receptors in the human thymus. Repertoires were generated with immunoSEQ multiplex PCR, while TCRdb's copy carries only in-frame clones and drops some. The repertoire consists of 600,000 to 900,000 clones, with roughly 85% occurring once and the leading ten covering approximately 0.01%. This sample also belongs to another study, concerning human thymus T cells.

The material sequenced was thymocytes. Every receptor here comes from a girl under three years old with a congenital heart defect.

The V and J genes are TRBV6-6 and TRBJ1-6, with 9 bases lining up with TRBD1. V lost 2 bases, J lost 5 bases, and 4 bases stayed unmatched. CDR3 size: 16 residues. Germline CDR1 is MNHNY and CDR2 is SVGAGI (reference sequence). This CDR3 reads CASSYGRDRDNSPLHF. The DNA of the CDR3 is TGTGCCAGCAGTTACGGGCGGGACAGGGATAATTCACCCCTCCACTTT.

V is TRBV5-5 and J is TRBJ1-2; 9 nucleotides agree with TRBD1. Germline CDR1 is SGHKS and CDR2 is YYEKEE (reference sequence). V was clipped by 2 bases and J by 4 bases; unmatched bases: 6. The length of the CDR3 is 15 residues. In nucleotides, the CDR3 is TGTGCCAGCAGCTTCGAGGACAGGGGACCCTATGGCTACACCTTC. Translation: CASSFEDRGPYGYTF.

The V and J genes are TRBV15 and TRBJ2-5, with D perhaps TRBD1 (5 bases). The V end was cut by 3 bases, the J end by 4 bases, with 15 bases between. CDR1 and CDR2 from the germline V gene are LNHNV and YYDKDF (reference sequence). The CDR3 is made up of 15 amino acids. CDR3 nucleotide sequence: TGTGCCACCAGCAGCGTTCAAGACACAGGAGAGACCCAGTACTTC. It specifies CATSSVQDTGETQYF.

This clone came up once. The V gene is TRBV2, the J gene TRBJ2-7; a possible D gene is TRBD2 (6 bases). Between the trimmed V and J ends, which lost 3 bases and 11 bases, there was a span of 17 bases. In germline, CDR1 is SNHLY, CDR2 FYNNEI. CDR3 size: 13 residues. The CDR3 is CASSDTVGGSEYF. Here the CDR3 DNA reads TGTGCCAGCAGTGACACCGTAGGAGGGTCGGAGTACTTC.

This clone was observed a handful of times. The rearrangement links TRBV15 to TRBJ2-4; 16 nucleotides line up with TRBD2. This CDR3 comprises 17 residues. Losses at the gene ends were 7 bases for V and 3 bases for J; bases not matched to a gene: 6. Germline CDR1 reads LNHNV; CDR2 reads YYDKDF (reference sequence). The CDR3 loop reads CATTGTSGGGYKNIQYF. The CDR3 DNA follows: TGTGCCACCACAGGGACTAGCGGGGGGGGCTACAAAAACATTCAGTACTTC.

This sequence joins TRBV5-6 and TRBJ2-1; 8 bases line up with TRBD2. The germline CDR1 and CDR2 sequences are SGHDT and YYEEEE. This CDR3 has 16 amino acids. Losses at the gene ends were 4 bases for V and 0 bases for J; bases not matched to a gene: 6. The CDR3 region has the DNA TGTGCCAGCAGCCCGGGAGGGTCAAGCTCCTACAATGAGCAGTTCTTC. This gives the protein CASSPGGSSSYNEQFF. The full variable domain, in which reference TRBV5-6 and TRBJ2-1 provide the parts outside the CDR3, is DAGVTQSPTHLIKTRGQQVTLRCSPKSGHDTVSWYQQALGQGPQFIFQYYEEEERQRGNFPDRFSGHQFPNYSSELNVNALLLGDSALYLCASSPGGSSSYNEQFFGPGTRLTVL.

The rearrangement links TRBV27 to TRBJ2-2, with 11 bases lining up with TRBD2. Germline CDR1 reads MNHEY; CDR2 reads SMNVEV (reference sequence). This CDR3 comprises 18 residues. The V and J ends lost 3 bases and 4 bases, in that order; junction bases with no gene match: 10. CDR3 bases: TGTGCCAGCAGTTTGAAGCTAGCGGGGGGATTATTCACCGGGGAGCTGTTTTTT. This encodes CASSLKLAGGLFTGELFF.

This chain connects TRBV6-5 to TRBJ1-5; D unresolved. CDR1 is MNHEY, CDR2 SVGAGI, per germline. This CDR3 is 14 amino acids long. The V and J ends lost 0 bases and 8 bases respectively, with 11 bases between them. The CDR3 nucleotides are TGTGCCAGCAGTTACTCTCCCCATGCTAAGCCCCAGCATTTT. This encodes CASSYSPHAKPQHF.

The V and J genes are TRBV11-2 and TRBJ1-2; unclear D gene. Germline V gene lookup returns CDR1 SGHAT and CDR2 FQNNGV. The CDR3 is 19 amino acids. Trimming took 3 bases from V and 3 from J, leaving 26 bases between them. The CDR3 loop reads CASSFEDARQKSSDYGYTF. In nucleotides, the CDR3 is TGTGCCAGCAGCTTTGAAGACGCTAGGCAAAAGTCCTCGGACTATGGCTACACCTTC.

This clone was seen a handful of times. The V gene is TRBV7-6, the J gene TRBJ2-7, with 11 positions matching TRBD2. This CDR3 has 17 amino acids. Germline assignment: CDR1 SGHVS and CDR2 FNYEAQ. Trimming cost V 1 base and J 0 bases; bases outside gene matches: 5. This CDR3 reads CASSLEDTSGSSYEQYF. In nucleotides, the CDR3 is TGTGCCAGCAGCTTAGAAGATACTAGCGGGAGCTCCTACGAGCAGTACTTC.

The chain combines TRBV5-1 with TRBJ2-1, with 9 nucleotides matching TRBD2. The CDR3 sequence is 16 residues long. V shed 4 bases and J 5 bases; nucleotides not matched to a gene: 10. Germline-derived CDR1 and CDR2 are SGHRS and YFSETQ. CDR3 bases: TGCGCCAGCAGCCCACATCTAGCGGGGACCGACAATGAGCAGTTCTTC. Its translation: CASSPHLAGTDNEQFF.

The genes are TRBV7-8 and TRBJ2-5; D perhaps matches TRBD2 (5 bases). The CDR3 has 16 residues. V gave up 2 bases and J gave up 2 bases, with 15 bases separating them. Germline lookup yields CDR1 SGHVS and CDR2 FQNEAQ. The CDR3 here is CASSLLVRRGQETQYF. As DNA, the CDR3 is TGTGCCAGCAGCTTATTGGTCCGGCGCGGGCAAGAGACCCAGTACTTC.

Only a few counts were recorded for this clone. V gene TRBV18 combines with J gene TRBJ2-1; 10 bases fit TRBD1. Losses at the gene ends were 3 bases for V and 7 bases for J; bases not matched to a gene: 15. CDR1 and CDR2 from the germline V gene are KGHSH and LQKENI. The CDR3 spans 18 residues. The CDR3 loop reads CASSPGPGTGERRNEQFF. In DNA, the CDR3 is TGTGCCAGCTCACCGGGACCCGGGACAGGGGAACGGAGGAATGAGCAGTTCTTC.

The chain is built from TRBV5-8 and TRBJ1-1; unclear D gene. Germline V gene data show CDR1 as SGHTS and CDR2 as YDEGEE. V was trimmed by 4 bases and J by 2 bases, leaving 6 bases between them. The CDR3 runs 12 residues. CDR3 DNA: TGTGCCAGCAGCCATCAAAACACTGAAGCTTTCTTT. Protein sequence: CASSHQNTEAFF.

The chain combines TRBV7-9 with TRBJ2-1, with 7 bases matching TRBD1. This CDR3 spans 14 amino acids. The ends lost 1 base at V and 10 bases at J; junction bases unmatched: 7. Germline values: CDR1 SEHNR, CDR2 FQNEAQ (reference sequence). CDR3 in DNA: TGTGCCAGCAGCTTAGAGTACAGGGGTCTGGAGCAGTTCTTC. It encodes CASSLEYRGLEQFF.

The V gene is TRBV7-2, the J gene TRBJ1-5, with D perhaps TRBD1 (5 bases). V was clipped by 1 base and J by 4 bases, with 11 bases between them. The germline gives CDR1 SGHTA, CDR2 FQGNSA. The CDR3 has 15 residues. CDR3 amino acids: CASSLVAGRNQPQHF. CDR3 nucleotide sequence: TGTGCCAGCAGCTTAGTGGCAGGGAGGAATCAGCCCCAGCATTTT. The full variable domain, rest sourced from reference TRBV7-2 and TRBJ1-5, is GAGVSQSPSNKVTEKGKDVELRCDPISGHTALYWYRQSLGQGLEFLIYFQGNSAPDKSGLPSDRFSAERTGGSVSTLTIQRTQQEDSAVYLCASSLVAGRNQPQHFGDGTRLSIL.

The CDR3 DNA reads as TGTGCCAGCGCGGGTCAGTACGAGCAGTACTTC. Protein product: CASAGQYEQYF. This chain uses TRBV6-1 with TRBJ2-7; possible D gene TRBD2, 5 bases. This CDR3 comprises 11 residues. The germline V and J ends were trimmed by 8 bases and 4 bases, with 9 bases remaining between them. Germline assignment: CDR1 MNHNS and CDR2 SASEGT.

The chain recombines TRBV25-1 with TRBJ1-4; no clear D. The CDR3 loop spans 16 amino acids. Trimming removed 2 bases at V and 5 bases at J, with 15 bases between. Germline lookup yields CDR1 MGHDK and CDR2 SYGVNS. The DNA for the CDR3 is TGTGCCAGCAGTGAACTCTCGATGGCCGTCAATGAAAAACTGTTTTTT. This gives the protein CASSELSMAVNEKLFF.

CDR3 in DNA: TGTGCCAGCAGCCAATTACCGGGACTAGCGGAAACAAGCTCCTACGAGCAGTACTTC. Its translation: CASSQLPGLAETSSYEQYF. The chain uses TRBV4-2 and TRBJ2-7, with 11 bases fitting TRBD2. Germline CDR1 is LGHNA and CDR2 is YNFKEQ. The trim removed 2 bases at V and 0 bases at J, leaving 12 bases unmatched. The CDR3 covers 19 residues.

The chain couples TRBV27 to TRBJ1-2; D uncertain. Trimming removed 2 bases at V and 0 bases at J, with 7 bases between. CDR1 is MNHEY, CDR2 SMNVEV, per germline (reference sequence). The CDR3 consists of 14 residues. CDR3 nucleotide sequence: TGTGCCAGCAGTTTAAATTCTGCTAACTATGGCTACACCTTC. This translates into CASSLNSANYGYTF.

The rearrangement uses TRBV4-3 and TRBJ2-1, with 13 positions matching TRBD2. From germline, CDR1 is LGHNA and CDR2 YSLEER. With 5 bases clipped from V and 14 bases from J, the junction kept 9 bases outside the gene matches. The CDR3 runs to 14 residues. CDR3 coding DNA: TGCGCCAGCAGCTCCGGGACTAGCGGGGCCGGGGAGTTCTTC. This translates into CASSSGTSGAGEFF.

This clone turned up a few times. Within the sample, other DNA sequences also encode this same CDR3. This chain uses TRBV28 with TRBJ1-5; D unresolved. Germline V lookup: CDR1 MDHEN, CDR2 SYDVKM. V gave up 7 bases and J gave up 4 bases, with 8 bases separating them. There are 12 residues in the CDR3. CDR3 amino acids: CASTGGNQPQHF. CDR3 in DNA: TGTGCCAGCACGGGAGGAAATCAGCCCCAGCATTTT.

The CDR3 coding sequence is TGTGCCAGCAGTCCTACGACGGGGAACACTGAAGCTTTCTTT. This gives the protein CASSPTTGNTEAFF. The rearrangement uses TRBV6-5 and TRBJ1-1; no firm D call. The CDR3 runs 14 residues. Trimming removed 5 bases from V and 1 base from J, with 11 bases in between. Germline V gives CDR1 MNHEY, CDR2 SVGAGI.

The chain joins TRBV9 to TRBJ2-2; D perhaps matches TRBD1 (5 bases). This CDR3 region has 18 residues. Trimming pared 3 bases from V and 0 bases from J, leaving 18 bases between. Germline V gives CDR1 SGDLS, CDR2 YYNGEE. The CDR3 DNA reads TGTGCCAGCAGCGCCCACCGGAAGGGGTACCCGAACACCGGGGAGCTGTTTTTT. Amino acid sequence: CASSAHRKGYPNTGELFF.

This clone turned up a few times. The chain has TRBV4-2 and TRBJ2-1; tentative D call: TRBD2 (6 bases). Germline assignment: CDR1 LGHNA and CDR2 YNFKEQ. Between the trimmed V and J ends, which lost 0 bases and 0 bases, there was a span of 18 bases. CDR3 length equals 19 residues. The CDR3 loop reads CASSQERPSGDRSYNEQFF. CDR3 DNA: TGTGCCAGCAGCCAAGAGCGCCCGTCGGGGGACCGCTCCTACAATGAGCAGTTCTTC.

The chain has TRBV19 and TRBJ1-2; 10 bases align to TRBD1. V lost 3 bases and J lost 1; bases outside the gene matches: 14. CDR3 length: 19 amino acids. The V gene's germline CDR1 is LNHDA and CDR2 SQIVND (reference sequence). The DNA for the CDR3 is TGTGCCAGTAGTATGATAGGAGGGGGACAGGGGAAGTGTAACTATGGCTACACCTTC. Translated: CASSMIGGGQGKCNYGYTF.

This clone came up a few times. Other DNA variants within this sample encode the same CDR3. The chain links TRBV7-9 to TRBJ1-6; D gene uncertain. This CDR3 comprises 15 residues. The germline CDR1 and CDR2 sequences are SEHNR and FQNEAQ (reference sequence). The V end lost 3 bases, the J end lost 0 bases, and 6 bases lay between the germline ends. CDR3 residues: CASSLGSSYNSPLHF. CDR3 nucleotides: TGTGCCAGCAGCTTGGGGAGCTCCTATAATTCACCCCTCCACTTT.